What follows are 10 T cell receptor beta chains derived from one specimen sequenced in a study of shared clonotypes between healthy human individuals. TCRdb's table, derived via immunoSEQ multiplex PCR, lists solely in-frame clones and lacks some. Of some 2 million clones in the sample, 90% to 95% were seen once. Sequencing input: naive CD4+ T cells sorted from blood. Subset meaning: CD45RA+ positively selected. These receptors were taken from a man between 18 and 35 years old in good health.

CDR3 sequence: CASSRGGAQETQYF. The CDR3 nucleotides read TGTGCCAGCAGCCGCGGGGGGGCACAAGAGACCCAGTACTTC. The rearrangement joins TRBV5-4 to TRBJ2-5; TRBD2 agrees at 9 bases. The CDR3 extends over 14 amino acids. Unmatched junction bases numbered 3, after V lost 4 bases and J lost 2 bases. Germline V gives CDR1 SGHNT, CDR2 YYREEE (reference sequence).

As concerns this clone: A much larger clone lies a single base off, so this may be a read error. The chain is built from TRBV30 and TRBJ1-4; possibly TRBD1 for D (5 bases). The length of the CDR3 is 17 residues. CDR1 and CDR2 (germline): GTSNPN, SVGIG (reference sequence). V gave up 0 bases and J gave up 0 bases, with 14 bases separating them. CDR3 region: CAWSVAGAPATNEKLFF. CDR3 nucleotides: TGTGCCTGGAGTGTAGCCGGGGCCCCTGCAACTAATGAAAAACTGTTTTTT.

This chain links TRBV5-6 with TRBJ2-3, with 9 nucleotides matching TRBD2. The CDR3 runs 15 residues. The V gene end was trimmed by 4 bases and the J gene end by 2 bases; junction bases not matched to a gene: 5. Germline CDR1 reads SGHDT; CDR2 reads YYEEEE. CDR3 protein: CASSLTSGNTDTQYF. In DNA form, the CDR3 reads TGTGCCAGCAGCCTGACTAGCGGAAACACAGATACGCAGTATTTT.

Notes on this clone: Other DNA sequences in the same sample also yield this CDR3. This rearrangement joins TRBV7-2 to TRBJ2-3; D remains ambiguous. The CDR3 loop spans 12 amino acids. Germline assignment: CDR1 SGHTA and CDR2 FQGNSA. Trimming cost V 3 bases and J 2 bases, with 3 bases left between them. The CDR3 nucleotides are TGTGCCAGCAGCTTCATCACAGATACGCAGTATTTT. Protein sequence: CASSFITDTQYF. Looking up the rest from reference TRBV7-2 and TRBJ2-3 gives the full variable domain: GAGVSQSPSNKVTEKGKDVELRCDPISGHTALYWYRQSLGQGLEFLIYFQGNSAPDKSGLPSDRFSAERTGGSVSTLTIQRTQQEDSAVYLCASSFITDTQYFGPGTRLTVL.

The rearrangement links TRBV10-3 to TRBJ1-2; 10 bases are shared with TRBD1. With V trimmed by 0 bases and J by 8 bases, 6 bases remained unmatched. CDR3 length equals 15 residues. The germline gives CDR1 ENHRY, CDR2 SYGVKD. The CDR3 sequence is CAISESGTGEEGYTF. The CDR3 coding sequence is TGTGCCATCAGTGAGTCGGGGACAGGGGAGGAAGGCTACACCTTC.

This chain connects TRBV18 to TRBJ1-4; weak D call: TRBD1 (6 bases). With 6 bases removed from V and 8 bases from J, the gap between germline ends came to 22 bases. CDR1 is KGHSH, CDR2 LQKENI, per germline. The CDR3 consists of 16 residues. The CDR3 region is CASSPKPDSFREKLFF. The DNA for the CDR3 is TGTGCCAGCTCCCCCAAACCGGACAGTTTTAGAGAAAAACTGTTTTTT.

The rearrangement joins TRBV5-1 to TRBJ2-7; 8 bases match TRBD2. This CDR3 is 15 amino acids long. Germline V gives CDR1 SGHRS, CDR2 YFSETQ. Losses at the gene ends were 0 bases for V and 4 bases for J; bases not matched to a gene: 6. CDR3 sequence (DNA): TGCGCCAGCAGCTTGGAAACTAGCGGAGAGTACGAGCAGTACTTC. Encoded protein: CASSLETSGEYEQYF.

The chain has TRBV18 and TRBJ2-5; D may be TRBD1 or TRBD2 (5 bases each). Between the trimmed V and J ends, which lost 4 bases and 1 base, there was a span of 16 bases. The CDR3 has 16 amino acids. Per the germline V gene, CDR1 is KGHSH and CDR2 is LQKENI. CDR3 coding DNA: TGTGCCAGCTCACGCTATCGGGACGGAGCCCAAGAGACCCAGTACTTC. Protein: CASSRYRDGAQETQYF.

The genes are TRBV6-1 and TRBJ2-5; TRBD1 aligns across 9 bases. The CDR3 totals 14 residues. Germline V gene data show CDR1 as MNHNS and CDR2 as SASEGT. Trimming cost V 6 bases and J 4 bases; bases outside gene matches: 6. The CDR3 spells CASRGTGGGETQYF. Here the CDR3 DNA reads TGTGCCAGCAGAGGAACAGGGGGCGGAGAGACCCAGTACTTC.

V gene TRBV6-9 combines with J gene TRBJ2-3, with D possibly being TRBD1 (6 bases). V lost 6 bases, J lost 0 bases, and 19 bases lay in between. Germline V gene data show CDR1 as MNHGY and CDR2 as SVAAGI. The CDR3 is made up of 17 amino acids. This CDR3 is CASRQPHRESSTDTQYF. CDR3 nucleotide sequence: TGTGCCAGCAGGCAGCCGCACAGGGAGTCTAGCACAGATACGCAGTATTTT.